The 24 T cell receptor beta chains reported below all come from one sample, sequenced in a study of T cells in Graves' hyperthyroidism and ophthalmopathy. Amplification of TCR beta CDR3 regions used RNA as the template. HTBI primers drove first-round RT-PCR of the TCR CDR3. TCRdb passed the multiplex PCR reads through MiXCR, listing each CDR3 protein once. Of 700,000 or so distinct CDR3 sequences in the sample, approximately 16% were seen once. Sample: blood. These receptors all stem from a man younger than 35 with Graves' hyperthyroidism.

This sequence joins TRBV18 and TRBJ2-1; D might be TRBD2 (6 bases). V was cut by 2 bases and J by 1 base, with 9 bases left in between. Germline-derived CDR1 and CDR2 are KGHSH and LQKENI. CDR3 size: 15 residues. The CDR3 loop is CASSPNRESYNEQFF. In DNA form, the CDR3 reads TGTGCCAGCTCACCAAACCGGGAGTCCTACAATGAGCAGTTCTTC.

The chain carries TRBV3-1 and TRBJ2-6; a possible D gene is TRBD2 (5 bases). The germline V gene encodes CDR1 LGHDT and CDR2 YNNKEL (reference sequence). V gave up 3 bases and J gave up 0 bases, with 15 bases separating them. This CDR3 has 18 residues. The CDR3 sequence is CASSHGLLSRSGANVLTF. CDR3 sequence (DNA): TGTGCCAGCAGCCATGGACTCCTTTCCCGCTCTGGGGCCAACGTCCTGACTTTC. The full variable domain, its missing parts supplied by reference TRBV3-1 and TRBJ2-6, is DTAVSQTPKYLVTQMGNDKSIKCEQNLGHDTMYWYKQDSKKFLKIMFSYNNKELIINETVPNRFSPKSPDKAHLNLHINSLELGDSAVYFCASSHGLLSRSGANVLTFGAGSRLTVL.

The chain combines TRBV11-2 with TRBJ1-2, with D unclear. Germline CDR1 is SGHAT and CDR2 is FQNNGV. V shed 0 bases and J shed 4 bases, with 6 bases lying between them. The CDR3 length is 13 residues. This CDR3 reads CASSLDRSYGYTF. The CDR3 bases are TGTGCCAGCAGCTTAGACAGGAGCTATGGCTACACCTTC.

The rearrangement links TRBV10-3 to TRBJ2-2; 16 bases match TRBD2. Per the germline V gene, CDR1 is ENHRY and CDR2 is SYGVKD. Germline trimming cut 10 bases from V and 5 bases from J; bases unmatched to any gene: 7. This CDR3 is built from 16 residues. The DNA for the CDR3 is TGTGCCACCCAGGGACTAGCGGGAGGGCGGACCGGGGAGCTGTTTTTT. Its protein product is CATQGLAGGRTGELFF.

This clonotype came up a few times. CDR3 protein: CASQLARGRSPLHF. The CDR3 nucleotides read TGTGCCAGCCAGTTAGCGCGGGGGCGATCACCCCTCCACTTT. The chain joins TRBV25-1 to TRBJ1-6; D is possibly TRBD1 (6 bases). Per germline, CDR1 MGHDK and CDR2 SYGVNS. V shed 8 bases and J shed 10 bases, with 18 bases lying between them. This CDR3 contains 14 residues.

CDR3 sequence reads: CASSLTSGDLYEQYF. CDR3 coding DNA: TGTGCCAGCAGCTTAACTAGCGGGGACCTATACGAGCAGTACTTC. The chain has TRBV7-2 and TRBJ2-7; 10 bases are shared with TRBD2. This CDR3 comprises 15 residues. Germline CDR1 SGHTA, CDR2 FQGNSA. The V gene end was trimmed by 2 bases and the J gene end by 4 bases; junction bases not matched to a gene: 5.

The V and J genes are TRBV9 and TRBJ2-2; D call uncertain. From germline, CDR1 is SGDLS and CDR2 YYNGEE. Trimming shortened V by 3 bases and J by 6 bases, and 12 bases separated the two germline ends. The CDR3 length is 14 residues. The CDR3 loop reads CASSDGDRAGELFF. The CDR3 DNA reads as TGTGCCAGCAGCGATGGGGATCGGGCCGGGGAGCTGTTTTTT.

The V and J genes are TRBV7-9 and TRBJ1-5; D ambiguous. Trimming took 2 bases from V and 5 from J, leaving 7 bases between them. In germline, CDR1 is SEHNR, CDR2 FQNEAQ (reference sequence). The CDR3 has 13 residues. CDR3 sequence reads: CASSLWEDQPQHF. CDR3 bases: TGTGCCAGCAGCTTATGGGAAGATCAGCCCCAGCATTTT.

DNA of the CDR3: TGTGCCAGCAGTTCCCAGGGTTTTCAGCCCCAGCATTTT. Protein: CASSSQGFQPQHF. The chain uses TRBV27 and TRBJ1-5; a possible D gene is TRBD1 (5 bases). The CDR3 length is 13 residues. The germline gives CDR1 MNHEY, CDR2 SMNVEV (reference sequence). The V and J ends lost 4 bases and 6 bases respectively, with 10 bases between them.

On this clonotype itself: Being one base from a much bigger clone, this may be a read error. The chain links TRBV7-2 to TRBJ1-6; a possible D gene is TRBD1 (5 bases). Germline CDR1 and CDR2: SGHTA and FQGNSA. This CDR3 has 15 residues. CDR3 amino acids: CAGSSTGGVESPLHF. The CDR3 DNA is TGTGCCGGCAGCTCAACGGGAGGGGTTGAATCACCCCTCCACTTT.

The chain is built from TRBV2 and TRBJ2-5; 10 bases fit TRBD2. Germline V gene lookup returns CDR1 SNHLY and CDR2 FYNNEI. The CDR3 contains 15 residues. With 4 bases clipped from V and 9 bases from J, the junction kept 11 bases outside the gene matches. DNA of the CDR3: TGTGCCAGCAGTGGAGAGAGCGGGAGGGCCTGGGCCCAGTACTTC. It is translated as CASSGESGRAWAQYF.

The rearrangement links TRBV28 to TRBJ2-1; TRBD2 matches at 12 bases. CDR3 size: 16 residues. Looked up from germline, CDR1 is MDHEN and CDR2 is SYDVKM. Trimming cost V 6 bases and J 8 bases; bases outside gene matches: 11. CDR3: CASSPPTSGRPYEQFF. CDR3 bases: TGTGCCAGCAGCCCCCCGACTAGCGGGAGACCATATGAGCAGTTCTTC.

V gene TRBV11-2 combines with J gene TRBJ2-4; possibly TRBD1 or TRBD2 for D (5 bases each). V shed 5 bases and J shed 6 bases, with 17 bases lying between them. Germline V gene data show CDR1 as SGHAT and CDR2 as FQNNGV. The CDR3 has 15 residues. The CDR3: CASSPPGPRRNIQYF. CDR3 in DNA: TGTGCCAGCAGCCCCCCGGGACCCAGGCGAAACATTCAGTACTTC.

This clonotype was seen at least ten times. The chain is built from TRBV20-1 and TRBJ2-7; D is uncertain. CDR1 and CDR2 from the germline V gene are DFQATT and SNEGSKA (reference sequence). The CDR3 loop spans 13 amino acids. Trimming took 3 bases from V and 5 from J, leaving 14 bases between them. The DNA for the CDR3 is TGCAGTGCTAGTCATCCAGATTCCAACGAGCAGTACTTC. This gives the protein CSASHPDSNEQYF.

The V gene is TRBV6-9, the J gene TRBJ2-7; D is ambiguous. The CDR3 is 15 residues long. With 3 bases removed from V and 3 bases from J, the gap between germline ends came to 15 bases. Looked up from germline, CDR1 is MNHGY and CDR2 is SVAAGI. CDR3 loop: CASSYRSFSVYEQYF. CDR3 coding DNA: TGTGCCAGCAGTTACCGGTCATTTAGTGTCTACGAGCAGTACTTC.

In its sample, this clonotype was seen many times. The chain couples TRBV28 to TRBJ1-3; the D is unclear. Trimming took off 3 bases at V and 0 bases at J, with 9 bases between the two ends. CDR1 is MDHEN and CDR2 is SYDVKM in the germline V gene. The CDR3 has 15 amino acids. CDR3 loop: CASSLGQSSGNTIYF. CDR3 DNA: TGTGCCAGCAGTTTGGGTCAGAGCTCTGGAAACACCATATATTTT.

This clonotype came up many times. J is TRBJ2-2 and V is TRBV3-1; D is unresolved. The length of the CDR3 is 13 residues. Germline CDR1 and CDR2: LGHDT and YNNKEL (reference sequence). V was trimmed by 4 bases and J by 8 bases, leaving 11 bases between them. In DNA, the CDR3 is TGTGCCAGCAGCCCCTCTTCCAGGGGGGAGCTGTTTTTT. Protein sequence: CASSPSSRGELFF.

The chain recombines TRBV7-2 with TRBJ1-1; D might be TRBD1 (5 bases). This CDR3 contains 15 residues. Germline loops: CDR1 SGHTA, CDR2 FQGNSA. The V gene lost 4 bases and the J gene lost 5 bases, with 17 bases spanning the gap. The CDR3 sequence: CASSSKWGLRTEAFF. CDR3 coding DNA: TGTGCCAGCAGCTCCAAATGGGGGTTGAGGACTGAAGCTTTCTTT.

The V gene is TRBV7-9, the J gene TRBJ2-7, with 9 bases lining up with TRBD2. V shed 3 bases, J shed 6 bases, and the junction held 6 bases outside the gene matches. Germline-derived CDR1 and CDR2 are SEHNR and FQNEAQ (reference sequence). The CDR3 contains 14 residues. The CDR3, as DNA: TGTGCCAGCAGCTTGTTCGGCGGGAGGGTCGAGCAGTACTTC. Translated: CASSLFGGRVEQYF.

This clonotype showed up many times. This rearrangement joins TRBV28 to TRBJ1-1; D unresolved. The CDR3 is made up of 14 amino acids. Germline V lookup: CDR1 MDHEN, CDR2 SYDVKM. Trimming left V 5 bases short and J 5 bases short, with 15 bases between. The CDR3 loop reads CASSPLPGNTEAFF. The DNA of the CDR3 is TGTGCCAGCAGTCCCCTTCCGGGGAATACTGAAGCTTTCTTT.

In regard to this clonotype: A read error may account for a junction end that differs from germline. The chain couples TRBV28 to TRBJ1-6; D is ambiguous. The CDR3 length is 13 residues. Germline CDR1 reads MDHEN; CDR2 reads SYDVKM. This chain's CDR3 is CASRGGMNSPLRF. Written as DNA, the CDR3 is TGTGCCAGCAGGGGAGGGATGAATTCACCCCTCCGCTTT.

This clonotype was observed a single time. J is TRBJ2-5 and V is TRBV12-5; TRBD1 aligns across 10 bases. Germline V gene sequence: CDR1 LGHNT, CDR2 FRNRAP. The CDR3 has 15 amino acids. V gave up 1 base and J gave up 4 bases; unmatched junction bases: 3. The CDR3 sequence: CASGLDWTGGETQYF. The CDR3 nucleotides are TGTGCTAGTGGTTTGGACTGGACAGGGGGAGAGACCCAGTACTTC.

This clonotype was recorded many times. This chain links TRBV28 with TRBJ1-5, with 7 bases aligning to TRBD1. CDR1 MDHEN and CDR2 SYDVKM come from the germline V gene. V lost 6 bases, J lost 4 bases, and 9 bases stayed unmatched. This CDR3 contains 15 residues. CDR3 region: CASRDLGQANQPQHF. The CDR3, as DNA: TGTGCCAGCAGGGACCTAGGACAGGCGAATCAGCCCCAGCATTTT.

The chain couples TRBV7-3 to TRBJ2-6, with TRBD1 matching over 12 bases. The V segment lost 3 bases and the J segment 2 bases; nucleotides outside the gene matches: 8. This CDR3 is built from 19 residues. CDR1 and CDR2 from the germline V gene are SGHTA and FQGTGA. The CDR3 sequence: CASSLPSGTGGPGANVLTF. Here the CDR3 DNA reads TGTGCCAGCAGCTTGCCTTCCGGGACAGGGGGCCCTGGGGCCAACGTCCTGACTTTC.